The source of this TCR beta chain is a study of regulatory T cells in long-lasting Graves disease. Points from the study as a whole: Since the sample size was small, accuracy may have been reduced.

Germline V gene lookup returns CDR1 SGHTA and CDR2 FQGTGA. CDR3 length equals 16 residues. V gave up 5 bases and J gave up 3 bases; unmatched junction bases: 8. Stated time point: newly diagnosed GD, antithyroid drugs for less than 3 months. Making the TCR library involved RNA that had been extracted from PBMCs. American Thyroid Association guidelines defined how Graves' disease was diagnosed. As concerns this clonotype: Its antigen is currently unknown.

Through Arm-PCR of CDR3 regions and iRepertoire HTBI primers, TCR beta libraries were built. A single record per CDR3 protein comes from TCRdb applying MiXCR to the multiplex PCR reads. The table has roughly 400,000 distinct CDR3 sequences, over 14% seen once; the top ten hold about 8.3%. This same sample was also part of a study on T cells in Graves' hyperthyroidism and ophthalmopathy.

The source of this sequence is a woman aged 40 to 50 with Graves disease. Sequenced here: peripheral blood mononuclear cells (PBMCs), sampled at new diagnosis, from a patient treated with antithyroid drugs. The V call is TRBV7-3, the J call TRBJ2-2; 8 nucleotides match TRBD2. The CDR3 loop is CASSEIGTRYTGELFF. The DNA of the CDR3 is TGTGCCAGCAGCGAAATAGGGACTAGGTACACCGGGGAGCTGTTTTTT.